The 5 T cell receptor beta chains given below trace back to one sample, sequenced in a study of beta chain features in type 1 diabetes. The entirety of the isolated RNA underwent reverse transcription, so expressed TCRB transcripts were sequenced. TCRdb's copy holds only in-frame clones and misses some; the assay was immunoSEQ multiplex PCR. The sample includes almost 250,000 clones, 13% to 15% of them seen just once. Material for sequencing was naive CD4+ T cells from blood. All receptors come from a woman in her thirties or forties in good health.

This clone has more than one count but fewer than ten. This CDR3 reads CASSHETGNYEQYF. CDR3 nucleotide sequence: TGTGCCAGCTCACACGAGACAGGGAACTACGAGCAGTACTTC. The chain couples TRBV18 to TRBJ2-7, with 7 positions matching TRBD1. V was pared by 4 bases and J by 3 bases, with 6 bases of the junction left unmatched. The length of the CDR3 is 14 residues. Germline V CDR1 and CDR2: KGHSH, LQKENI.

The rearrangement uses TRBV19 and TRBJ2-2; 11 positions match TRBD2. V dropped 7 bases and J dropped 1; count of bases not matched to a gene: 11. The germline V gene encodes CDR1 LNHDA and CDR2 SQIVND (reference sequence). The CDR3 runs to 18 residues. CDR3 sequence reads: CASNTGLAELMNTGELFF. Written as DNA, the CDR3 is TGTGCCAGTAATACGGGACTAGCGGAGCTCATGAACACCGGGGAGCTGTTTTTT.

This clone was seen a few times. CDR3 DNA sequence: TGTGCCAGCAGCCAAGATCCAGGGTATCGAGCGGGGAAAGAGACCCAGTACTTC. Translating gives CASSQDPGYRAGKETQYF. The V gene is TRBV14, the J gene TRBJ2-5; 7 nucleotides match TRBD2. Trimming removed 0 bases from V and 3 bases from J; junction bases left unmatched: 13. Germline CDR1 SGHDN, CDR2 FVKESK. This CDR3 region has 18 residues. Supplemented by reference TRBV14 and TRBJ2-5, the full variable domain reads EAGVTQFPSHSVIEKGQTVTLRCDPISGHDNLYWYRRVMGKEIKFLLHFVKESKQDESGMPNNRFLAERTGGTYSTLKVQPAELEDSGVYFCASSQDPGYRAGKETQYFGPGTRLLVL.

This clone was recorded only once. The CDR3 sequence: CASSYRDRVRGYTF. The CDR3 DNA sequence: TGTGCCAGCAGTTATCGCGACAGGGTGCGCGGCTACACCTTC. The chain carries TRBV6-5 and TRBJ1-2; 7 bases align to TRBD1. Germline values: CDR1 MNHEY, CDR2 SVGAGI. J was trimmed by 8 bases and V by 3 bases; bases with no gene match: 9. This CDR3 comprises 14 residues.

This chain links TRBV21-1 with TRBJ2-4; TRBD1 was called by the table and not checked on the DNA. TRBV21-1 is termed a pseudogene. The CDR3 extends over 17 amino acids. CDR3 DNA: TGTGCCAGCACGTCTCCCGACAGACCCCTAGCCAAAAACATTCAGTACTTC. It yields the protein CASTSPDRPLAKNIQYF.